The clone carrying this T cell receptor beta chain was observed a handful of times. Its matching antigen is unknown. This record belongs to a study of beta chain features in type 1 diabetes. The study, taken as a whole, reports: All four CD4+ subsets of Type 1 diabetes patients contained TCRB CDR3s that were moderately but significantly shorter.

Expressed TCRB transcripts got sequenced, as all isolated RNA was reverse transcribed. The table came from immunoSEQ multiplex PCR; TCRdb's copy has only in-frame clones and leaves some out. The data hold 500,000 to 850,000 clones, with over 12% observed a single time. V lost 7 bases and J 4 bases, leaving 14 bases between the germline ends. Germline CDR1 and CDR2: MDHEN and SYDVKM. This CDR3 region has 14 residues. The sequence derives from a man aged 18 to 35 with type 1 diabetes. The chain recombines TRBV28 with TRBJ1-3; D is unresolved. The sample comprised naive CD4+ T cells from blood. The CDR3 bases are TGTGCCAGCACCGCCGCGGTGCCCGGAAACACCATATATTTT. Amino acid sequence: CASTAAVPGNTIYF. Drawing the rest from reference TRBV28 and TRBJ1-3, the complete variable domain is DVKVTQSSRYLVKRTGEKVFLECVQDMDHENMFWYRQDPGLGLRLIYFSYDVKMKEKGDIPEGYSVSREKKERFSLILESASTNQTSMYLCASTAAVPGNTIYFGEGSWLTVV.